This TCR beta chain was identified in a study of T cell changes during pregnancy in multiple sclerosis. The CDR3 has 14 residues. Generated by immunoSEQ multiplex PCR, the TCRdb table keeps only in-frame clones and is missing some. Of roughly 10,000 clones listed, 65% to 85% are singletons. The origin of this receptor is a female donor in good health, enrolled as a control in a pregnancy study. V and J are TRBV21-1 and TRBJ2-7; TRBD1, the table's D call, lacks a check against the DNA. TRBV21-1 is assigned pseudogene status. The sample consisted of CD8+ T cells from peripheral blood mononuclear cells, taken in the third trimester of pregnancy. The CDR3 DNA reads TGTGCCAGCAGCTTTCGACAGGGGGATAACGAGCAGTACTTC. Translated, it gives CASSFRQGDNEQYF.